This entry lists 13 T cell receptor beta chains sequenced from one sample in a study of regulatory T cells in long-lasting Graves disease. Time point of the sample: newly diagnosed GD, antithyroid drugs for less than 3 months. Researchers made the TCR library from RNA that was extracted from PBMCs. TCR beta libraries were built with iRepertoire HTBI primers and Arm-PCR of CDR3 regions. One entry per CDR3 protein results from TCRdb running MiXCR on the multiplex PCR reads. Altogether 450,000 to 500,000 distinct CDR3 sequences are present, about 17% being singletons, with the ten largest covering 12%. These same records also appear under a second study, on T cells in Graves' hyperthyroidism and ophthalmopathy.

Source: peripheral blood mononuclear cells (PBMCs), taken at new diagnosis, from a patient treated with antithyroid drugs. Every receptor here comes from a man aged 35-49 years with Graves disease.

This clonotype was counted only a few times. This chain joins TRBV5-4 and TRBJ1-4; 11 positions agree with TRBD1. The CDR3 spans 15 residues. The V gene's germline CDR1 is SGHNT and CDR2 YYREEE (reference sequence). J was trimmed by 6 bases and V by 4 bases; bases with no gene match: 5. The CDR3 region has the DNA TGTGCCAGCAGCCATATGGGACAGGGGGATGAAAAACTGTTTTTT. It encodes CASSHMGQGDEKLFF.

The sample holds many counts of this clonotype. The gene calls are TRBV18 and TRBJ1-2, with 11 bases identical to TRBD1. CDR1 is KGHSH, CDR2 LQKENI, per germline. This CDR3 comprises 14 residues. The V and J ends lost 3 bases and 8 bases, in that order; junction bases with no gene match: 5. CDR3 residues: CASSPGQGADGYTF. The DNA of the CDR3 is TGTGCCAGCTCACCCGGACAGGGGGCAGACGGCTACACCTTC.

Worth noting for this clonotype: A clone one base away is much larger, so this may be a read error. V gene TRBV20-1 combines with J gene TRBJ2-1; 7 nucleotides align to TRBD2. CDR1 and CDR2 (germline): DFQATT, SNEGSKA (reference sequence). The CDR3 loop spans 13 amino acids. CDR3 protein: CSANSGTYNEQLF. In DNA, the CDR3 is TGCAGTGCTAACAGCGGGACCTACAATGAGCAGCTCTTC.

The chain combines TRBV20-1 with TRBJ2-7, with 7 nucleotides matching TRBD1. The CDR3 totals 18 residues. Germline values: CDR1 DFQATT, CDR2 SNEGSKA (reference sequence). Germline trimming cut 2 bases from V and 4 bases from J; bases unmatched to any gene: 20. The CDR3 reads CSARPGTARTIKFYEQYF. The CDR3 nucleotides are TGCAGTGCTAGACCCGGGACAGCCAGAACAATAAAATTTTACGAGCAGTACTTC.

The gene calls are TRBV7-9 and TRBJ2-1; 11 nucleotides align to TRBD2. Losses at the gene ends were 5 bases for V and 8 bases for J; bases not matched to a gene: 8. Germline values: CDR1 SEHNR, CDR2 FQNEAQ (reference sequence). This CDR3 is built from 15 residues. The CDR3 spells CASSPLAGEVDEQFF. The CDR3 DNA reads as TGTGCCAGCAGCCCACTAGCGGGAGAAGTCGATGAGCAGTTCTTC.

The rearrangement joins TRBV20-1 to TRBJ2-3, with 10 bases lining up with TRBD2. The V gene's germline CDR1 is DFQATT and CDR2 SNEGSKA (reference sequence). The trim removed 2 bases at V and 4 bases at J, leaving 9 bases unmatched. The CDR3 sequence is 16 residues long. The CDR3 spells CSARRSGLAGADTQYF. The CDR3 DNA sequence: TGCAGTGCTAGACGAAGCGGCCTAGCGGGAGCAGATACGCAGTATTTT.

V gene TRBV20-1 combines with J gene TRBJ2-2; possibly TRBD2 for D (5 bases). V shed 3 bases and J shed 8 bases, with 10 bases lying between them. The CDR3 consists of 12 residues. Germline CDR1 reads DFQATT; CDR2 reads SNEGSKA (reference sequence). CDR3 DNA: TGCAGTGCTAGTCGGGGTAGGGGGGAGCTGTTTTTT. Amino acids: CSASRGRGELFF.

This chain links TRBV9 with TRBJ2-1, with 7 bases that match TRBD2. Trimming cost V 0 bases and J 5 bases; bases outside gene matches: 5. The CDR3 covers 15 residues. Germline CDR1 is SGDLS and CDR2 is YYNGEE. The CDR3 loop reads CASSVASGTNNEQFF. The CDR3 bases are TGTGCCAGCAGCGTAGCGAGCGGGACGAACAATGAGCAGTTCTTC.

The gene calls are TRBV6-1 and TRBJ2-5; D might be TRBD1 or TRBD2, each matching 6 bases. The CDR3 spans 14 residues. From germline, CDR1 is MNHNS and CDR2 SASEGT. With 7 bases removed from V and 7 bases from J, the gap between germline ends came to 19 bases. The CDR3: CASTPPGAFGTQYF. Here the CDR3 DNA reads TGTGCCAGCACTCCCCCGGGGGCTTTTGGGACCCAGTACTTC.

J is TRBJ2-7 and V is TRBV30; 7 nucleotides agree with TRBD2. The germline V gene encodes CDR1 GTSNPN and CDR2 SVGIG (reference sequence). CDR3 length: 15 amino acids. The trim removed 3 bases at V and 2 bases at J, leaving 10 bases unmatched. The CDR3 nucleotides read TGTGCCTGGAGCGGGACTACAACATCCGCCTACGAGCAGTACTTC. This translates into CAWSGTTTSAYEQYF.

This clonotype has just a few counts. The chain uses TRBV5-6 and TRBJ2-1, with 8 bases lining up with TRBD2. The germline V gene has CDR1 SGHDT and CDR2 YYEEEE. V lost 7 bases, J lost 8 bases, and 5 bases stayed unmatched. The CDR3 spans 12 residues. DNA for the CDR3: TGTGCCAGCGGACTAGCTTTGGATGAGCAGTTCTTC. It specifies CASGLALDEQFF.

This clonotype was recorded many times. The chain has TRBV20-1 and TRBJ2-3; TRBD2 matches 10 bases. V was pared by 6 bases and J by 6 bases, with 15 bases of the junction left unmatched. Germline V CDR1 and CDR2: DFQATT, SNEGSKA (reference sequence). The CDR3 runs to 16 residues. The CDR3 loop is CSAQTMSGRASDTQYF. The CDR3 DNA is TGCAGTGCCCAGACAATGAGCGGGAGGGCCTCGGATACGCAGTATTTT.

This clonotype occurred many times. The rearrangement joins TRBV30 to TRBJ1-2; tentative D call: TRBD1 (5 bases). Germline V gene sequence: CDR1 GTSNPN, CDR2 SVGIG (reference sequence). V dropped 3 bases and J dropped 4 bases, with 12 bases sitting between them. The CDR3 extends over 13 amino acids. The CDR3 here is CAWSRTGGYGYTF. DNA of the CDR3: TGTGCCTGGAGCCGGACGGGGGGCTATGGCTACACCTTC. The full variable domain, in which reference TRBV30 and TRBJ1-2 provide the parts outside the CDR3, is SQTIHQWPATLVQPVGSPLSLECTVEGTSNPNLYWYRQAAGRGLQLLFYSVGIGQISSEVPQNLSASRPQDRQFILSSKKLLLSDSGFYLCAWSRTGGYGYTFGSGTRLTVV.